Shown below are 9 T cell receptor beta chains from a single sample sequenced in a study of tumor-infiltrating lymphocytes in primary liver carcinoma. TCR beta cDNA came from 400 to 500 ng total RNA, primed with a constant-region primer. Generation of the TCR beta libraries relied on three nested multiplex PCR rounds using slightly modified ARM-PCR. Both of the initial two PCR rounds ran for around 10 cycles and employed TRBV1-TRBV30 forward primers alongside a C-beta reverse primer. MiXCR, applied by TCRdb to the multiplex PCR reads, yields one record per CDR3 protein. Among around 210,000 distinct CDR3 sequences listed, about 65% were seen once. They got blood RNA out of unsorted whole blood and also pulled out germline DNA. The sequenced sample consisted of peripheral blood. These receptors all stem from an older woman with primary liver carcinoma and hepatitis B virus infection.

The chain employs TRBV11-2 and TRBJ2-7; 8 nucleotides line up with TRBD1. The CDR3 is 13 amino acids. Germline assignment: CDR1 SGHAT and CDR2 FQNNGV. V lost 5 bases and J lost 6; bases outside the gene matches: 6. The CDR3 protein is CASSPGQGSEQYF. CDR3 nucleotide sequence: TGTGCCAGCAGCCCCGGACAGGGCTCCGAGCAGTACTTC.

This rearrangement joins TRBV11-3 to TRBJ1-1, with 7 bases aligning to TRBD1. The CDR3 is 15 amino acids. J gave up 3 bases and V 5 bases, and 9 bases lay outside the gene matches. Germline V CDR1 and CDR2: SGHNT, YENEEA. CDR3 coding DNA: TGTGCCAGCAGCCTACAGGGGCGAGGCCACACTGAAGCTTTCTTT. It is translated as CASSLQGRGHTEAFF.

In its sample, this clonotype was seen a few times. Written as DNA, the CDR3 is TGTGCCAGCAGCTTTACAGGGATGAGGGACTATGGCTACACCTTC. Protein sequence: CASSFTGMRDYGYTF. The genes are TRBV5-4 and TRBJ1-2; a possible D gene is TRBD1 (6 bases). With 2 bases removed from V and 3 bases from J, the gap between germline ends came to 14 bases. Germline V gives CDR1 SGHNT, CDR2 YYREEE (reference sequence). The CDR3 loop spans 15 amino acids.

Note on this clonotype: One base away lies a much larger clone, so this may be a sequencing read error. The rearrangement joins TRBV7-8 to TRBJ1-4; weak D call: TRBD1 (6 bases). In germline, CDR1 is SGHVS, CDR2 FQNEAQ. The CDR3 has 17 amino acids. The CDR3 loop is CASSPWTAPKTSEKLFF. In DNA form, the CDR3 reads TGTGCCAGCAGCCCCTGGACAGCGCCGAAAACTAGTGAAAAACTGTTTTTT.

As regards this clonotype: No conserved phenylalanine or tryptophan is present at the end of the CDR3, so a read error is the likely explanation. The genes are TRBV29-1 and TRBJ2-5, with 11 bases identical to TRBD1. Germline V gene data show CDR1 as SQVTM and CDR2 as ANQGSEA. Germline trimming cut 4 bases from V and 5 bases from J; bases unmatched to any gene: 9. This CDR3 is 15 amino acids long. CDR3 nucleotides: TGCAGCGTTGGGTCCGGGACAGGGGGTCCGGAGACCCAGTACTTA. The encoded protein is CSVGSGTGGPETQYL.

This clonotype was counted at least ten times. The chain couples TRBV4-1 to TRBJ2-7, with TRBD2 as a possible D gene (5 bases). The CDR3 is 14 residues long. The V gene lost 1 base and the J gene lost 0 bases, with 7 bases spanning the gap. Germline V gene data show CDR1 as MGHRA and CDR2 as YSYEKL. Here the CDR3 reads CASSQVGSSYEQYF. CDR3 sequence (DNA): TGCGCCAGCAGCCAAGTAGGGAGCTCCTACGAGCAGTACTTC.

Regarding this clonotype: A much larger clone differs from this one at a single base, so this may be a read error. The chain uses TRBV4-1 and TRBJ1-2, with D perhaps TRBD1 (6 bases). The CDR3 is 14 residues long. Germline V CDR1 and CDR2: MGHRA, YSYEKL. The CDR3 reads CSSSPSRDIYGYTF. In DNA form, the CDR3 reads TGCTCCAGCAGCCCTTCCCGGGACATTTATGGCTACACCTTC.

As concerns this clonotype: This may arise from a read error, as a much more abundant clone is one base away. No conserved phenylalanine or tryptophan is present at the end of the CDR3, so a read error is the likely explanation. This chain connects TRBV4-1 to TRBJ1-5, with 7 bases lining up with TRBD1. Trimming removed 2 bases from V and 0 bases from J; junction bases left unmatched: 10. There are 18 residues in the CDR3. The germline CDR1 and CDR2 sequences are MGHRA and YSYEKL. As DNA, the CDR3 is TGCGCCAGCAGCCAATTTAGACAGGGCTCTTATAGCAATCAGCCCCAGCATCTT. Encoded protein: CASSQFRQGSYSNQPQHL.

This clonotype turned up a few times. This sequence joins TRBV6-1 and TRBJ2-7, with D hard to call. V was shortened by 6 bases and J by 0 bases, with 15 bases between the two germline ends. Germline V gene sequence: CDR1 MNHNS, CDR2 SASEGT. The CDR3 extends over 15 amino acids. The CDR3 coding sequence is TGTGCCAGCAGCAAATTCACAAGGAGCTCCTACGAGCAGTACTTC. This encodes CASSKFTRSSYEQYF.